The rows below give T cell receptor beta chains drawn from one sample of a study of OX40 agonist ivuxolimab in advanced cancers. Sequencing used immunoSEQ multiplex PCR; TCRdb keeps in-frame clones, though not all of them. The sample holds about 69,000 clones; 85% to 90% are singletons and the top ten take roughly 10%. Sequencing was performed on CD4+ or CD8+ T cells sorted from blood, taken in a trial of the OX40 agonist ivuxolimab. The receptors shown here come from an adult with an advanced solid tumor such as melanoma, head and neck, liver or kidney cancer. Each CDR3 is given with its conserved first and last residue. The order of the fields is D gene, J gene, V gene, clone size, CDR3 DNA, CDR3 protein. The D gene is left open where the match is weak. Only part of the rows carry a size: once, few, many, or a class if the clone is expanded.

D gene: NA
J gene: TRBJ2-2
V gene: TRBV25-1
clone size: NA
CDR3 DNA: TGTGCCAGCATAGGATCGGGCGCCGGGGAGCTGTTTTTT
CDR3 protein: CASIGSGAGELFF

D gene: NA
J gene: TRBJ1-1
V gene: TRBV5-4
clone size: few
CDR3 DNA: TGTGCCAGCAGCTTGACTTCCTCAAGGTTTGAAGCTTTCTTT
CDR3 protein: CASSLTSSRFEAFF

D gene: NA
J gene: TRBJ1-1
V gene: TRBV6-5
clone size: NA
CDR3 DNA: TGTGCCAGCACCGACAGGACCATGAACACTGAAGCTTTCTTT
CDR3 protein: CASTDRTMNTEAFF

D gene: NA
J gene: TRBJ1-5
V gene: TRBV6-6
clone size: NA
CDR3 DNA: TGTGCCAGCAGTACGGGTCACAATCAGCCCCAGCATTTT
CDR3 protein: CASSTGHNQPQHF

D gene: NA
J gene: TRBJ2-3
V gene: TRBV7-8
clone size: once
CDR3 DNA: TGTGCCAGCAGCCTGGAGGGGGGGCTAGGAGATACGCAGTATTTT
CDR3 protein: CASSLEGGLGDTQYF

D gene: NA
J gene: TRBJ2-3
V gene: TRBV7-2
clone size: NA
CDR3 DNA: TGTGCCAGCAGCGCCGACAGAGCCACAGATACGCAGTATTTT
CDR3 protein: CASSADRATDTQYF

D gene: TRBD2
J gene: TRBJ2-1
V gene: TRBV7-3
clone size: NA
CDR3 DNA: TGTGCCAGCAGCCGTAGGGGAGGGGACCGCGGGAGGTATGCTAATGAGCAGTTCTTC
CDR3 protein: CASSRRGGDRGRYANEQFF

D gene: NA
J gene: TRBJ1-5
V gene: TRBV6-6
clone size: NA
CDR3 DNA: TGTGCCAGCAGTGGGTGGGGGGGGCAGGAAAGTCAGCCCCAGCATTTT
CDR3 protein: CASSGWGGQESQPQHF

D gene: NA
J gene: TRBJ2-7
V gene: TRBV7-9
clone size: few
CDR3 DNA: TGTGCCAGCAGCTTATGGTCCGCGCCCCCCTACGAGCAGTACTTC
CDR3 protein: CASSLWSAPPYEQYF

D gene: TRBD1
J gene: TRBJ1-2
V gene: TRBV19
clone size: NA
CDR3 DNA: TGTGCCAGTAAAGGTCAGGGGGTTAGTAACTATGGCTACACCTTC
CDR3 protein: CASKGQGVSNYGYTF

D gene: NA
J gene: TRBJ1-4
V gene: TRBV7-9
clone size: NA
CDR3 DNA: TGTGCCAGCAGCTTAGGAACAGATAATGAAAAACTGTTTTTT
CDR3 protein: CASSLGTDNEKLFF

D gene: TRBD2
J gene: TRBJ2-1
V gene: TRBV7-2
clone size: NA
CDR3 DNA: TGTGCCAGCAGTTCTAGCGGGTCGCCAAATGAGCAGTTCTTC
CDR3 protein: CASSSSGSPNEQFF

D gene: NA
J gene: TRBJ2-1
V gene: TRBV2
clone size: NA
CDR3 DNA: TGTGCCAGCAGTGAGGGGGGACGGGAGTTCTTC
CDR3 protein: CASSEGGREFF

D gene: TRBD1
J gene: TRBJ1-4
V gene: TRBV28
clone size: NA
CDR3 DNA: TGTGCCAGCAGGACAGGGGGGCCGACTAATGAAAAACTGTTTTTT
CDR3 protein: CASRTGGPTNEKLFF

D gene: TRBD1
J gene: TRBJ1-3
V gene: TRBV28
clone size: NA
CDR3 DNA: TGTGCCAGCGGGGAGGCAGGGGGTGGAAACACCATATATTTT
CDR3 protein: CASGEAGGGNTIYF

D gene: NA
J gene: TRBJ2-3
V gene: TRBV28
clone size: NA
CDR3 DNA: TGTGCCAGCAGTCCGCCGACAGGCTCTAGCACAGATACGCAGTATTTT
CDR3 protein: CASSPPTGSSTDTQYF

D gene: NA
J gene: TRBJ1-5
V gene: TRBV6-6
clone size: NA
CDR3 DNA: TGTGCCAGCAGTCCCCCCCCAGGTTACAATCAGCCCCAGCATTTT
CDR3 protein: CASSPPPGYNQPQHF

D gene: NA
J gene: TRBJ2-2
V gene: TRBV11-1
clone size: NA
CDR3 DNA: TGTGCCAGCAGCCGATCGATCCATACGGGGGAGCTGTTTTTT
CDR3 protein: CASSRSIHTGELFF

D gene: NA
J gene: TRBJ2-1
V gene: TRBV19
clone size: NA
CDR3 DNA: TGTGCCAGTAGTATCGGGCGGCCCTACAATGAGCAGTTCTTC
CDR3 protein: CASSIGRPYNEQFF

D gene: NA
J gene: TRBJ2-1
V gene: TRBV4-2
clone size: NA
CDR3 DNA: TGTGCCAGCAGCCACACTTTTCCTCCTAATGAGCAGTTCTTC
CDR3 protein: CASSHTFPPNEQFF

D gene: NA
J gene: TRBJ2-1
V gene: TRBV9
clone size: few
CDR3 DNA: TGTGCCAGCAGCGTAAGCTCCACCTACAATGAGCAGTTCTTC
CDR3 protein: CASSVSSTYNEQFF

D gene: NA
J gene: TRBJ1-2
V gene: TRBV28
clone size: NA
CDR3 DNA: TGTGCCAGCACCCCAGGAGGGTCAGGGTATGGCTACACCTTC
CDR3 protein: CASTPGGSGYGYTF

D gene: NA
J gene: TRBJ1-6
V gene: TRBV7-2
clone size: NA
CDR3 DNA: TGTGCCAGCAGCTTAATGGCAGGGAATTCGCCCCTCCACTTT
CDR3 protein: CASSLMAGNSPLHF

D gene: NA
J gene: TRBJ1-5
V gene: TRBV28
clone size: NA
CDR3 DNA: TGTGCCAGCAGATCCCCTCCGGGGGGAAGCAATCAGCCCCAGCATTTT
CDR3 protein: CASRSPPGGSNQPQHF

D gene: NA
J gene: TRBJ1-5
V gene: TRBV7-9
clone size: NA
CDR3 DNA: TGTGCCAGCAGCTTAGACAGTGCAGCCCAGCATTTT
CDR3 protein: CASSLDSAAQHF

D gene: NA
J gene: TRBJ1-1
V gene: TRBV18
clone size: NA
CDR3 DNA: TGTGCCAGCTCACCGAGGGCCATGAACACTGAAGCTTTCTTT
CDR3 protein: CASSPRAMNTEAFF

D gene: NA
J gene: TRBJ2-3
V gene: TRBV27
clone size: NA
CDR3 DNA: TGTGCCAGCAGTTCACAGGCTGTGCATACGCAGTATTTT
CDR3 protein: CASSSQAVHTQYF

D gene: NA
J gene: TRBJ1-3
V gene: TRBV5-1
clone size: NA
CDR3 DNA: TGCGCCAGCAGCTTCGACCTCGGTAGAAACACCATATATTTT
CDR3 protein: CASSFDLGRNTIYF

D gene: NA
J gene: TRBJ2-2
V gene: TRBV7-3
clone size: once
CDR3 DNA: TGTGCCAGCAGCAGAGGAGGAGGGAACACCGGGGAGCTGTTTTTT
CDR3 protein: CASSRGGGNTGELFF

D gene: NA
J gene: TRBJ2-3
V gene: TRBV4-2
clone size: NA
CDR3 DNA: TGTGCCAGCAGCCCATGGACGGAATCAGATACGCAGTATTTT
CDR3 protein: CASSPWTESDTQYF

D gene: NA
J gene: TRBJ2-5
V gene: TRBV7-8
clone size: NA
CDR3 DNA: TGTGCCAGCAGCTCAGGGGAAGAGACCCAGTACTTC
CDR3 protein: CASSSGEETQYF

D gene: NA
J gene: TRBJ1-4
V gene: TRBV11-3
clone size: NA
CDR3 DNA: TGTGCCAGCAGCCGCCGGACAGTGAATGAAAAACTGTTTTTT
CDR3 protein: CASSRRTVNEKLFF

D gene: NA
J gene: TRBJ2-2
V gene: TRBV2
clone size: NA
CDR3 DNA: TGTGCCAGCACCAGGGACCCACGTTCCGGGGAGCTGTTTTTT
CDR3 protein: CASTRDPRSGELFF

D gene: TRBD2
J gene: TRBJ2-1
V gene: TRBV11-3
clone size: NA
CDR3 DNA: TGTGCCAGCAGCCTCCGACTAGCAGGGGAGCAGTTCTTC
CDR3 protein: CASSLRLAGEQFF

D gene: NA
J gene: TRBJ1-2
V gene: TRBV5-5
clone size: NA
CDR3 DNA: TGTGCCAGCAGCTTGGGTGTCCCTCTCAGTGGCTACACCTTC
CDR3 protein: CASSLGVPLSGYTF

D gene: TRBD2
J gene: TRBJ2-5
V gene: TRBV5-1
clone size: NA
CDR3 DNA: TGCGCCAGCAGCTTCTTGGCGGGAGGCGACCACCAAGAGACCCAGTACTTC
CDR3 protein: CASSFLAGGDHQETQYF

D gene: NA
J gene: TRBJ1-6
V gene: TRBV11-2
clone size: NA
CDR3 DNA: TGTGCCAGCAGGGGGCTGGCTCTTAATTCACCCCTCCACTTT
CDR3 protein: CASRGLALNSPLHF

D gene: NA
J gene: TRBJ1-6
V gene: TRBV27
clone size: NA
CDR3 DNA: TGTGCCAGCAGTTTTCGACGGAGCTCCTATAATTCACCCCTCCACTTT
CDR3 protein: CASSFRRSSYNSPLHF

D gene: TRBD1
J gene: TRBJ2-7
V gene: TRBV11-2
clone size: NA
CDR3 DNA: TGTGCCAGCAGCTTGACAGGGGGCGCGTACGAGCAGTACTTC
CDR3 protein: CASSLTGGAYEQYF

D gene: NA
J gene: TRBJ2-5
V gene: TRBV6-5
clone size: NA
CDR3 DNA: TGTGCCAGCAGTTATCGGGGGGCTCTAGAGACCCAGTACTTC
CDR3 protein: CASSYRGALETQYF

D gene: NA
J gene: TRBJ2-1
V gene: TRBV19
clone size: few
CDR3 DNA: TGTGCCAGTAGTATCCCCTCCGGGACCAACAATGAGCAGTTCTTC
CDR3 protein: CASSIPSGTNNEQFF

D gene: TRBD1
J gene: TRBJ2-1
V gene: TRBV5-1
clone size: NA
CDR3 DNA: TGCGCCAGCAGCGTCCGGGACAGGCAAAGCTCCTACAATGAGCAGTTCTTC
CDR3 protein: CASSVRDRQSSYNEQFF

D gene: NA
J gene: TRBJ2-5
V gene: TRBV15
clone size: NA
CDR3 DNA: TGTGCCACCAGCAGAGTCCAGGGCGGGGCGATGAGGGAGACCCAGTACTTC
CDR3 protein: CATSRVQGGAMRETQYF

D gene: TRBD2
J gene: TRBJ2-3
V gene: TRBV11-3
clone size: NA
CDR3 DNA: TGTGCCAGCAGCCCGGGACTAGCGGGAGTCGCAGATACGCAGTATTTT
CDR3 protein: CASSPGLAGVADTQYF

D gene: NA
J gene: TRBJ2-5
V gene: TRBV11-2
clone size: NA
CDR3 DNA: TGTGCCAGCACCTCTTGGGAGAGGGGGGGTACAACAGAGACCCAGTACTTC
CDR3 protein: CASTSWERGGTTETQYF

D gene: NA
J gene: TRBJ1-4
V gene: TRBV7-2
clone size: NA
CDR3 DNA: TGTGCCAGCAGCTTAAGCCCTGCAACTAATGAAAAACTGTTTTTT
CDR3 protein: CASSLSPATNEKLFF

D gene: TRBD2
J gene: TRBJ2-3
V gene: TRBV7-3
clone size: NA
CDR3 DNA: TGTGCCAGCAGCCTTGGACTAGCGGCTAGCACAGATACGCAGTATTTT
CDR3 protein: CASSLGLAASTDTQYF

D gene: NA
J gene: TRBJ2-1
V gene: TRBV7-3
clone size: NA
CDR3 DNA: TGTGCCAGCAGCCCCTATCTAGGAAGAGTTTTGTTCTTC
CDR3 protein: CASSPYLGRVLFF

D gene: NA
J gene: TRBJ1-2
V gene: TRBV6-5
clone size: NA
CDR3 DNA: TGTGCCACCAACGCAGGGGTTGAGGGCTACACCTTC
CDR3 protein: CATNAGVEGYTF

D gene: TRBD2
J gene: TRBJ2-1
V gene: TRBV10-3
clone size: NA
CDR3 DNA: TGTGCCACCAGTGGAGGGACTACCTACAATGAGCAGTTCTTC
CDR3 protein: CATSGGTTYNEQFF

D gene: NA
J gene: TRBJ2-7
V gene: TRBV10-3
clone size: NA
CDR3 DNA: TGTGCCATCAAGGTGGTGGTGGAAGACGAGCAGTACTTC
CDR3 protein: CAIKVVVEDEQYF

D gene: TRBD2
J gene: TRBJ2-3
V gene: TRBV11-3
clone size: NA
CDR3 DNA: TGTGCCAGCAGCCCCTCTACACTAGCGGGAGGGCCATTGGATACGCAGTATTTT
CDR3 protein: CASSPSTLAGGPLDTQYF

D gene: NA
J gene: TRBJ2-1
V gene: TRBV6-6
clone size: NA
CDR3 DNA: TGTGCCAGCAGTCCTACAGGAGTCTACAATGAGCAGTTCTTC
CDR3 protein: CASSPTGVYNEQFF

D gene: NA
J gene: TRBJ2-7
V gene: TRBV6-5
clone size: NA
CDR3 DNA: TGTGCCAGCAGAGGGTGGTCTCCCAACTACGAGCAGTACTTC
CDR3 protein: CASRGWSPNYEQYF

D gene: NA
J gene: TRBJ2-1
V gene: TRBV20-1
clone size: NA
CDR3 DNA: TGCAGTGCTAGTTTCGATGAGCAGTTCTTC
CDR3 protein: CSASFDEQFF

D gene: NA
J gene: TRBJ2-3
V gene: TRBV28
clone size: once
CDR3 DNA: TGTGCCAGCAGTCTCCCAGGGAGCACAGATACGCAGTATTTT
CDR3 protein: CASSLPGSTDTQYF

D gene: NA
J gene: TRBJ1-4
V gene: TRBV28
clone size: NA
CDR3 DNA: TGTGCCAGCAGGCTGGGTGGTGCAACTAATGAAAAACTGTTTTTT
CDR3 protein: CASRLGGATNEKLFF

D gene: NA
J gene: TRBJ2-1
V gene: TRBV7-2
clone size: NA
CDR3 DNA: TGTGCCAGCAGCTTAAGCCTCTCCTACAATGAGCAGTTCTTC
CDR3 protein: CASSLSLSYNEQFF

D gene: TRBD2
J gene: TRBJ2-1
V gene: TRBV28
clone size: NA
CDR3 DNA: TGTGCCAGCAGTAGCGGACTAGCGGGGTTGCAGTTCTTC
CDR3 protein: CASSSGLAGLQFF

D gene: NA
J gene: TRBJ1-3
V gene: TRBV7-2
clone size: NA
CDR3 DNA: TGTGCCAGCAGCTTAGCGAGTTACGGAAACACCATATATTTT
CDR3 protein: CASSLASYGNTIYF